This T cell receptor beta chain originates from a study of OX40 agonist ivuxolimab in advanced cancers. For context, the study as a whole: Ivuxolimab was an agonistic, fully human IgG2 monoclonal antibody directed against OX40 (CD134), a costimulatory receptor. Intravenous ivuxolimab was administered to patients every 2 weeks at six dose levels: 0.01, 0.1, 0.3, 1.5, 3 and 10 mg/kg. Of the approximately 50 dose-escalation patients, hepatocellular carcinoma was present in around 20, melanoma in approximately 15, renal cell carcinoma in 9 and head and neck cancer in 9. A male proportion of around 81% and a mean age of approximately 58 years, ranging from 23 to 79, were recorded for the dose-escalation cohort. Patients were allowed to have had prior anti-PD-1, anti-PD-L1 or anti-CTLA-4 therapy, and roughly two fifths of the dose-escalation patients had been treated with checkpoint inhibitors. Partial responses occurred in three dose-escalation patients: two with cutaneous melanoma and one with hepatocellular carcinoma. Peripheral TCRbeta sequencing aimed to test whether ivuxolimab altered TCR sequence diversity and caused clonal T-cell expansion. The monotherapy dose-escalation portion (N ≈ 56 patients) of the phase I ivuxolimab trial is reported in the paper. Overall results and qualifications from the work: Partial responders in the 0.1-3.0 mg/kg groups had among the lowest normalized peripheral clonal expansion, especially among CD8+ T cells. The antigen specificity of the clonally expanded peripheral T cells was not determined. At doses from 0.1 to 3.0 mg/kg, clonal expansion was seen in both CD4+ and CD8+ blood T cells between baseline and week 6. After ivuxolimab, CD8+ T cells had more expanded clones than CD4+ T cells on average. Low levels of normalized T-cell clonal expansion were also seen in some patients who did not respond.

Patients with a history of autoimmune disease or receiving systemic immunosuppression were excluded from the trial. Peripheral blood for TCR sequencing was collected from all dose cohorts at baseline, on cycle 4 day 1, and on cycle 7 day 1. Samples came from an open-label, multicenter, first-in-human phase I dose-escalation trial of ivuxolimab. Adults with locally advanced or metastatic melanoma, renal cell carcinoma, hepatocellular carcinoma or head and neck squamous cell carcinoma were enrolled in the trial. Before TCR sequencing, CD4+ and CD8+ T cells were separately sorted from peripheral blood. The CDR3 has 14 amino acids, counting the end cysteine and phenylalanine. The retained sequence is limited to the CDR3, 42 bases, with the frame set at the first base. From a lookup of the germline V gene, CDR1 and CDR2 are MNHNS and SASEGT. After removal of 5 bases from V and 5 bases from J, the junction retains 6 bases not matched to a gene.

The table lists this clone with a count of one. What antigen it recognizes has not been identified. No base-level quality is on record; no much larger clone is a single base apart. Genomic DNA was extracted from sorted cells for sequencing of the TCRbeta CDR3 region. TCRbeta CDR3 regions were sequenced using the immunoSEQ Assay. The clones in this table, taken by TCRdb from immuneACCESS, are in-frame only. Not every clone is retained; where verified, under half of the shortfall comes from an unresolved V gene, and the cause of the rest is unknown. The sample table lists approximately 70,000 clones, around 83% of them with a count of one. The biggest ten clones account for more than 1.4% of the sample.

The receptor chain draws on TRBV6-1 and TRBJ1-2; 9 bases in between match TRBD1. The sequence derives from an adult with an advanced solid tumor such as melanoma, head and neck, liver or kidney cancer. This material consisted of CD4+ or CD8+ T cells sorted from blood, taken in a trial of the OX40 agonist ivuxolimab. The DNA sequence is TGTGCCAGCAGTCAAACAGGGGGCGCTTATGGCTACACCTTC. Protein translation: CASSQTGGAYGYTF.